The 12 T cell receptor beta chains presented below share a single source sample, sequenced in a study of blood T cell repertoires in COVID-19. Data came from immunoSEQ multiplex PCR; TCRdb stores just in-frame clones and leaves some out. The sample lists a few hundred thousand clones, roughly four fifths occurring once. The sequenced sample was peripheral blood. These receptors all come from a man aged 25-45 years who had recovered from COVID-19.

CDR3 amino acids: CASSYSAGTGLDEQYF. The CDR3 nucleotides read TGTGCCAGCAGTTACTCCGCCGGGACAGGGCTTGACGAGCAGTACTTC. The gene calls are TRBV6-6 and TRBJ2-7, with 9 bases matching TRBD1. Trimming took 0 bases from V and 5 from J; bases not matched to a gene: 8. The CDR3 has 16 residues. Germline values: CDR1 MNHNY, CDR2 SVGAGI (reference sequence).

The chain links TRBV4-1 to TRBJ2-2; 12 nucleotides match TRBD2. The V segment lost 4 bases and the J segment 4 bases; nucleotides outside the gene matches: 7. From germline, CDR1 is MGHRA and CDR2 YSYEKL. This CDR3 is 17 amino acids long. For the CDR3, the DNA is TGCGCCAGCAGCCCGACTAGCGGGGGCCAGGGCACCGGGGAGCTGTTTTTT. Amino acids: CASSPTSGGQGTGELFF.

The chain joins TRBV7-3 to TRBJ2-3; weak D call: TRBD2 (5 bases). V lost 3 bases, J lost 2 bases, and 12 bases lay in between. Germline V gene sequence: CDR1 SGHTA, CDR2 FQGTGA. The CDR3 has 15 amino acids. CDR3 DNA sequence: TGTGCCAGCAGCTTTGCTCCGGGGATCACAGATACGCAGTATTTT. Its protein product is CASSFAPGITDTQYF.

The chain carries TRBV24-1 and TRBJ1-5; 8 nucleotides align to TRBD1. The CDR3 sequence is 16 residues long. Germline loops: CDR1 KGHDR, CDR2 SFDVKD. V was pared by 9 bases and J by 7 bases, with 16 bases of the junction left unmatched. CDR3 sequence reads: CATPTGNRGIGQPQHF. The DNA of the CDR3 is TGTGCCACCCCTACCGGAAACAGGGGGATTGGGCAGCCCCAGCATTTT.

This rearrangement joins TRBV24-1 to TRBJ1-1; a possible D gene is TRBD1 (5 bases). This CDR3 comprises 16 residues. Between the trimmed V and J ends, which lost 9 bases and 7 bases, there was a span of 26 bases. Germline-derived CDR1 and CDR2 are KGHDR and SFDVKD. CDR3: CATASPGLGGSIEAFF. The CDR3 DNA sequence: TGTGCCACCGCATCTCCCGGTCTGGGGGGTAGTATTGAAGCTTTCTTT.

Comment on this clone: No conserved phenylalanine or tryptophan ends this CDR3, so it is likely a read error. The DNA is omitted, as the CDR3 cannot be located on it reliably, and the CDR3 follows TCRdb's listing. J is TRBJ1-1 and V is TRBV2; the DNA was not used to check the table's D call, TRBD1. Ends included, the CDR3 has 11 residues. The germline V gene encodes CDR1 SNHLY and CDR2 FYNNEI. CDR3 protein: CASRDRKPPRL.

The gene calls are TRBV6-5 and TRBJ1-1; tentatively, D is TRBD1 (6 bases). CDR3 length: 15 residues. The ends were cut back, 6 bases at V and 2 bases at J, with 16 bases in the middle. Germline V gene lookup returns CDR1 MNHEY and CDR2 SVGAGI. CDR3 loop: CASRRGGSRNTEAFF. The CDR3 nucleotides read TGTGCCAGCAGAAGGGGGGGCTCAAGAAACACTGAAGCTTTCTTT.

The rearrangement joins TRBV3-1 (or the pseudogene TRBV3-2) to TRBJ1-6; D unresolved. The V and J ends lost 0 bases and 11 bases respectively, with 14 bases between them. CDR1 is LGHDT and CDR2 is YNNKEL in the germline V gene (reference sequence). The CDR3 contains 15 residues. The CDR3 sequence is CASSQDTTPGTPLHF. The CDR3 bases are TGTGCCAGCAGCCAAGATACGACCCCGGGGACACCCCTCCACTTT.

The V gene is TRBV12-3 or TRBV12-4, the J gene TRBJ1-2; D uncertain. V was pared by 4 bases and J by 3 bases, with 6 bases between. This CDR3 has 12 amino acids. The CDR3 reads CASSSTDYGYTF. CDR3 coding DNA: TGTGCCAGCAGTTCTACCGACTATGGCTACACCTTC.

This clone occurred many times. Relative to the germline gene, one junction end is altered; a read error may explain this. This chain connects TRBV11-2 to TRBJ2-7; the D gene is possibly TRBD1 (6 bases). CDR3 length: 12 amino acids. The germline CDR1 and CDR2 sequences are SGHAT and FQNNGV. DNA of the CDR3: TGTGCCAGCAGCTTAGGGGGGCAGGACGAGACGTTC. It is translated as CASSLGGQDETF.

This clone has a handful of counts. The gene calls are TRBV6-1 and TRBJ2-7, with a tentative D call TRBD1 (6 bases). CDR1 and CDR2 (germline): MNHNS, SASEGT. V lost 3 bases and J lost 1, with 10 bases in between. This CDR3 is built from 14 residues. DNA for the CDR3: TGTGCCAGCAGTGACACACAGGGTTCCTACGAGCAGTACTTC. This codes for CASSDTQGSYEQYF.

DNA of the CDR3: TGTGCCAGCAGTTACTCCGCGGGGGGGCTGGATACGCAGTATTTT. Translated: CASSYSAGGLDTQYF. The chain combines TRBV6-2 or TRBV6-3 with TRBJ2-3; TRBD2 agrees at 9 bases. Per germline, CDR1 MNHEY and CDR2 SVGEGT. V shed 0 bases, J shed 6 bases, and the junction held 4 bases outside the gene matches. The CDR3 contains 15 residues.